This TCR beta chain stems from a study of T cells after posttransplantation cyclophosphamide. Study-level points and caveats: Recipient CMV seropositivity and CMV reactivation strongly tracked TRB clonality.

This clone was seen only a few times. The target antigen is unknown. Sequencing was performed with immunoSEQ multiplex PCR; in TCRdb, only in-frame clones are kept and a portion is missing. Observed in the sample are approximately 24,000 clones, none of them singletons. This CDR3 contains 18 residues. V lost 0 bases to trimming and J lost 5 bases; unmatched junction nucleotides: 12. In germline, CDR1 is MGHRA, CDR2 YSYEKL. Sequencing was carried out using PBMCs. The chain joins TRBV4-1 to TRBJ2-5; 10 nucleotides align to TRBD2. The sequence derives from a man in his forties or fifties in good health, CMV-negative, and a related stem cell transplant donor. CDR3 coding DNA: TGCGCCAGCAGCCAAGATCGGCTGGCAGCGGGGGGGCAGGAGACCCAGTACTTC. Its translation: CASSQDRLAAGGQETQYF.